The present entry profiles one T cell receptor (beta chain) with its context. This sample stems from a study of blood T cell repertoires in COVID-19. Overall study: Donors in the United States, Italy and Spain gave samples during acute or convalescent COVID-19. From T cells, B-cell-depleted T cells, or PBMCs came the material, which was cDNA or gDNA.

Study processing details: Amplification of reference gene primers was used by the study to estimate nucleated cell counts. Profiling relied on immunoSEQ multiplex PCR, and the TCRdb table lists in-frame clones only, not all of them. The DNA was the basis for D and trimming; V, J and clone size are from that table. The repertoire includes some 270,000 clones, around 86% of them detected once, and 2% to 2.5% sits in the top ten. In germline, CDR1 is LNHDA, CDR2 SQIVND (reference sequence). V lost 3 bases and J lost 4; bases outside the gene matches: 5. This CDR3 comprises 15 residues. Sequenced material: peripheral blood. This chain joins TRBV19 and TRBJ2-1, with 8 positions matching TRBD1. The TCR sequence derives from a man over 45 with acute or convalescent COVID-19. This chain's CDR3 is CASSIARGPYNEQFF. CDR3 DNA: TGTGCCAGTAGTATTGCCAGGGGGCCATACAATGAGCAGTTCTTC.